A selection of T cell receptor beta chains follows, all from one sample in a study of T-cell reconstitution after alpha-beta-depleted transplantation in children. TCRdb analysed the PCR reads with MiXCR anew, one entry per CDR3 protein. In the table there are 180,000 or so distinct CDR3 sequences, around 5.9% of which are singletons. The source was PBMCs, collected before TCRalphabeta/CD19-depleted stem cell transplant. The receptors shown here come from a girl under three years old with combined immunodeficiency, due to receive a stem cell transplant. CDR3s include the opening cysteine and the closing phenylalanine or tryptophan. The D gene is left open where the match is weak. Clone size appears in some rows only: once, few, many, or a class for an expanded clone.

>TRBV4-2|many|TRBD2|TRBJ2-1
CASTQSGGLPSSYNEQFF
TGTGCCAGCACCCAAAGCGGGGGGCTCCCCAGCTCCTACAATGAGCAGTTCTTC
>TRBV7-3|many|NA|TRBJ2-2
CASSPRTALNTGELFF
TGTGCCAGCAGCCCCCGGACTGCTCTGAACACCGGGGAGCTGTTTTTT
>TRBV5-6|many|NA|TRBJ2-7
CASSLVRGNEQYF
TGTGCCAGCAGCTTGGTACGGGGTAACGAGCAGTACTTC
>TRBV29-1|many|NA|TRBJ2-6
CSVEARDTQKAGANVLTF
TGCAGCGTTGAGGCACGGGACACTCAAAAAGCCGGGGCCAACGTCCTGACTTTC
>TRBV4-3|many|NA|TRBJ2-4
CASSQGTSGNIQYF
TGCGCCAGCAGTCAAGGCACGTCGGGAAACATTCAGTACTTC
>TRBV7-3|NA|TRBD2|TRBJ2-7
CASSLLAGYEQYF
TGTGCCAGCAGCTTACTAGCGGGCTACGAGCAGTACTTC
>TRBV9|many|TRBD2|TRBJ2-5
CASSSGTSGRETQYF
TGTGCCAGCAGCTCCGGGACTAGCGGCCGAGAGACCCAGTACTTC
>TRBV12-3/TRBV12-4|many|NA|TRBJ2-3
CASSSSSSTDTQYF
TGTGCCAGCAGTTCGTCCTCTAGCACAGATACGCAGTATTTT
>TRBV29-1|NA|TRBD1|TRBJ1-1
CSVLLQGAMNTEAFF
TGCAGCGTCCTCCTACAGGGGGCTATGAACACTGAAGCTTTCTTT
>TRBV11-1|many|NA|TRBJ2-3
CASSLWSGLTDTQYF
TGTGCCAGCAGCCTATGGTCCGGGCTCACAGATACGCAGTATTTT
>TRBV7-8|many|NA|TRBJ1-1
CASSPILTRDTEAFF
TGTGCCAGCAGCCCTATCCTGACCAGGGACACTGAAGCTTTCTTT
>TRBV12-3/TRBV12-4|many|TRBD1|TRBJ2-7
CASTVTGGHEQYF
TGTGCCAGCACTGTGACAGGGGGCCACGAGCAGTACTTC
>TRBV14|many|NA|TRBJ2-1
CASSHASVRYNEQFF
TGTGCCAGCAGCCACGCTAGCGTTCGGTACAATGAGCAGTTCTTC
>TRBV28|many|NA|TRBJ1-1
CASSLLNTEAFF
TGTGCCAGCAGTTTATTGAACACTGAAGCTTTCTTT
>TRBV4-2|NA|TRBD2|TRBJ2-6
CASSHGAPSGRGSGANVLTF
TGTGCCAGCAGCCATGGAGCCCCAAGCGGGAGGGGCTCTGGGGCCAACGTCCTGACTTTC
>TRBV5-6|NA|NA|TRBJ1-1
CASSGGPGSPSKAFF
TGTGCCAGCAGCGGGGGCCCGGGGTCCCCTTCTAAAGCTTTCTTT